These T cell receptor beta chains were read from a single sample in a study of blood T cell repertoires in COVID-19. Data came from immunoSEQ multiplex PCR; TCRdb stores just in-frame clones and leaves some out. Among 250,000 to 300,000 clones, approximately 86% were seen once, and the ten largest hold about 0.74%. The sample comprised peripheral blood. Receptors originate from a woman aged 25 to 39 with acute or convalescent COVID-19. Both conserved end residues are part of each CDR3. D genes are given only for firm matches. Only part of the rows carry a size: once, few, many, or a class if the clone is expanded.

TRBV27	-	-	TRBJ2-1	TGTGCCAGCAAACCCGGGGCAGGGACTTTGAGTTACAATGAGCAGTTCTTC	CASKPGAGTLSYNEQFF
TRBV5-4	TRBD1	-	TRBJ2-7	TGTGCCAGCAGCTTGGGGACAGGGTATGGAGAGCAGTACTTC	CASSLGTGYGEQYF
TRBV19	TRBD2	-	TRBJ2-5	TGTGCCAGTAGTATAGTTCCGGGGGGAGAGACCCAGTACTTC	CASSIVPGGETQYF
TRBV6-5	-	-	TRBJ1-2	TGTGCCAGCAGCCCGTCGTTTACGGACTATGGCTACACCTTC	CASSPSFTDYGYTF
TRBV6-2/TRBV6-3	-	-	TRBJ2-5	TGTGCCAGCAGTAACAGGGTCGGCCAGGGAGACTTC	CASSNRVGQGDF
TRBV4-3	TRBD1	-	TRBJ2-1	TGCGCCAGCAGCCGAGAACAGGGGGCTAGCAATGAGCAGTTCTTC	CASSREQGASNEQFF
TRBV6-2/TRBV6-3	-	-	TRBJ2-3	TGTGCCAGCAGCCCGGGCCCAGATACGCAGTATTTT	CASSPGPDTQYF
TRBV6-6	TRBD1	few	TRBJ2-7	TGTGCCAGCAACAGGGGGAATTACGAGCAGTACTTC	CASNRGNYEQYF
TRBV11-3	-	-	TRBJ2-1	TGTGCCAGCAGCGAGAATTATGAGCAGTTCTTC	CASSENYEQFF
TRBV18	-	-	TRBJ2-2	TGTGCCAGCTCACCGATGAGAAACTCCGGGGAGCTGTTTTTT	CASSPMRNSGELFF
TRBV6-5	-	-	TRBJ1-4	TGTGCCAGCAGTACCACAGGAACAACTAATGAAAAACTGTTTTTT	CASSTTGTTNEKLFF
TRBV11-3	-	-	TRBJ2-7	TGTGCCAGCAGCTTATTACAGGGCTCCTACGAGCAGTACTTC	CASSLLQGSYEQYF
TRBV4-3	-	-	TRBJ2-2	TGCGCCAGCAGCTCCGGGACAAACACCGGGGAGCTGTTTTTT	CASSSGTNTGELFF
TRBV19	-	once	TRBJ1-5	TGTGCCAGTAGGGTCAGGACACAGAATCAGCCCCAGCATTTT	CASRVRTQNQPQHF
TRBV19	-	-	TRBJ2-5	TGTGCCAGTAGTGGACAGCAAGAGACCCAGTACTTC	CASSGQQETQYF
TRBV12-5	-	-	TRBJ2-7	TGTGCTAGTGGTTCGCGGCGACAGGTAGGCTCCTACGAGCAGTACTTC	CASGSRRQVGSYEQYF
TRBV13	-	-	TRBJ2-7	TGTGCCAGCGGCGGGGACTACGAGCAGTACTTC	CASGGDYEQYF
TRBV7-2	-	-	TRBJ2-1	TGTGCCAGCAGCTTTAGTAGCAGCTCCTACAATGAGCAGTTCTTC	CASSFSSSSYNEQFF
TRBV5-4	TRBD1	-	TRBJ1-1	TGTGCCAGCAGCTCCCAGGGGGCGCGCGTCACTGAAGCTTTCTTT	CASSSQGARVTEAFF
TRBV7-9	TRBD1	-	TRBJ1-5	TGTGCCAGCAGCGCCGGGACAGGGGGCGTCAATCAGCCCCAGCATTTT	CASSAGTGGVNQPQHF
TRBV5-6	-	-	TRBJ2-3	TGTGCCAGCAGCTTAAGACTATCTAGCACAGATACGCAGTATTTT	CASSLRLSSTDTQYF
TRBV3-1/TRBV3-2	-	-	TRBJ2-7	TGTGCCAGCAGCCAAGATCTTTGGGGCAGGGCCTACGAGCAGTACTTC	CASSQDLWGRAYEQYF
TRBV2	TRBD2	-	TRBJ2-7	TGTGCCAGCAAAAGCCCAGCGGGAGCCCAGTACGAGCAGTACTTC	CASKSPAGAQYEQYF
TRBV10-2	-	-	TRBJ2-7	TGCGCCAGCAAAGCTAGCGCCTCCTACGAGCAGTACTTC	CASKASASYEQYF
TRBV7-6	TRBD1	-	TRBJ1-1	TGTGCCAGCAGCTTCGGGACAGGGGTCTACACTGAAGCTTTCTTT	CASSFGTGVYTEAFF
TRBV4-2	TRBD1	once	TRBJ2-1	TGTGCCAGCAGCCAAGAAGACAGGGGGTCCTACAATGAGCAGTTCTTC	CASSQEDRGSYNEQFF
TRBV6-2/TRBV6-3	-	-	TRBJ1-6	TGTGCCAGCAGTTACTCGGGACAAAAGGGTGCCCACTTT	CASSYSGQKGAHF
TRBV28	-	-	TRBJ2-7	TGTGCCAGCAGATTACGCGACGAGCAGTACTTC	CASRLRDEQYF
TRBV19	-	-	TRBJ2-6	TGTGCCAGTAGTATACAGGGGTCGGGGGCCAACGTCCTGACTTTC	CASSIQGSGANVLTF
TRBV12-2	-	-	TRBJ1-2	TGTGCAAGTCGCTTCCCCACAGGGGGCTACTATGGCTACACCTTC	CASRFPTGGYYGYTF
TRBV2	-	-	TRBJ2-7	TGTGCCAGCACGGCCCACGGGAGAAGCTCCTACGAGCAGTACTTC	CASTAHGRSSYEQYF
TRBV18	-	-	TRBJ2-1	TGTGCCAGCCGGGGGACAGCTCCTTACAATGAGCAGTTCTTC	CASRGTAPYNEQFF
TRBV6-2/TRBV6-3	TRBD1	once	TRBJ1-1	TGTGCCAGCAGTTACACCGGACAGGGAGACACTGAAGCTTTCTTT	CASSYTGQGDTEAFF
TRBV29-1	TRBD2	-	TRBJ2-7	TGCAGCGTTGAAGAAGCGGGAGGGCCGAGCGAGCAGTACTTC	CSVEEAGGPSEQYF
TRBV30	-	-	TRBJ1-1	TGTGCCTGGCGGCCGACACTGAACACTGAAGCTTTCTTT	CAWRPTLNTEAFF
TRBV18	TRBD2	-	TRBJ2-3	TGTGCCAGCTCACCCGTCGGGAGGGCCAAAGATACGCAGTATTTT	CASSPVGRAKDTQYF
TRBV11-3	TRBD1	-	TRBJ1-2	TGTGCCAGCAGCCCGGGGACAGACTATGGCTACACCTTC	CASSPGTDYGYTF
TRBV4-3	TRBD1	-	TRBJ2-7	TGCGCCAGCAGCCCCACTAGGACAGGGCCCCGAGCCCACTACGAGCAGTACTTC	CASSPTRTGPRAHYEQYF
TRBV9	-	once	TRBJ2-2	TGTGCCAGCTCTTATAGCGCGAACACCGGGGAGCTGTTTTTT	CASSYSANTGELFF
TRBV7-2	-	-	TRBJ2-7	TGTGCCAGCAGCTTAGCGCTTTCGAGCTCCTACGAGCAGTACTTC	CASSLALSSSYEQYF
TRBV10-3	-	-	TRBJ2-7	TGTGCCATCAGCGGTCTAGCCGAGCAGTACTTC	CAISGLAEQYF
TRBV19	TRBD1	-	TRBJ1-6	TGTGCCAGTAGTATACAAGGTGGACAGGCGGACTCCTATAATTCACCCCTCCACTTT	CASSIQGGQADSYNSPLHF
TRBV10-2	TRBD2	-	TRBJ2-3	TGCGCCAGCAGCCTAGCGGGAGGCCCCACAGATACGCAGTATTTT	CASSLAGGPTDTQYF
TRBV7-3	TRBD2	-	TRBJ2-7	TGTGCCAGCAGCTTGGAAACTGGGACTACCTACGAGCAGTACTTC	CASSLETGTTYEQYF
TRBV3-1/TRBV3-2	-	-	TRBJ1-4	TGTGCCAGCAGCCAACGGGGAGGTGAAAAACTGTTTTTT	CASSQRGGEKLFF
TRBV2	TRBD2	-	TRBJ2-7	TGTGCCAGCAGTGAAGTGAGCGGGAGACTCGTCTACGAGCAGTACTTC	CASSEVSGRLVYEQYF
TRBV2	TRBD1	few	TRBJ1-2	TGTGCCAGCAGTGGGGCATTACAGGGGGAGGATGGCTACACCTTC	CASSGALQGEDGYTF
TRBV6-2/TRBV6-3	-	-	TRBJ2-6	TGTGCCAGCAGTAACAGGGCAGGAAAGAGCTCTGGGGCCAACGTCCTGACTTTC	CASSNRAGKSSGANVLTF
TRBV20-1	-	-	TRBJ1-5	TGCAGTGCTAGTTCGGGAAATCAGCCCCAGCATTTT	CSASSGNQPQHF
TRBV11-3	TRBD1	-	TRBJ2-1	TGTGCCAGCAGCTTAGCTGGGACAGGTTCCTACAATGAGCAGTTCTTC	CASSLAGTGSYNEQFF
TRBV5-4	TRBD2	-	TRBJ2-3	TGTGCCAGCAGCTTGGTCGGACTAGCGGGCACAGATACGCAGTATTTT	CASSLVGLAGTDTQYF
TRBV6-1	TRBD2	-	TRBJ2-3	TGTGCCAGCAGTGAATATGGTTTAGCGGGGTTGGCAGATACGCAGTATTTT	CASSEYGLAGLADTQYF
TRBV6-1	TRBD1	few	TRBJ2-1	TGTGCCAGCAGTGAACCAGGGGGCTCCTACAATGAGCAGTTCTTC	CASSEPGGSYNEQFF
TRBV6-5	-	-	TRBJ1-3	TGTGCCAGCATCACTGGAAACACCATATATTTT	CASITGNTIYF
TRBV4-1	-	-	TRBJ2-1	TGCGCCAGCAGCCCCCCAGCAGGGGACAATGAGCAGTTCTTC	CASSPPAGDNEQFF
TRBV19	TRBD1	-	TRBJ2-3	TGTGCCAGTAGTCTGGCCGGGACAGGGTTGGAAGATACGCAGTATTTT	CASSLAGTGLEDTQYF
TRBV25-1	-	-	TRBJ2-7	TGTGCCAGCAGTGGGCCCCGCGGGATGGGGTGGGAGCAGTACTTC	CASSGPRGMGWEQYF